This T cell receptor (beta chain) was captured in a study of beta chain features in type 1 diabetes. The CDR3 consists of 16 residues. CDR1 is MGHDK and CDR2 is SYGVNS in the germline V gene. V was clipped by 3 bases and J by 2 bases, with 15 bases between them. Study-level points and caveats: For type 1 diabetes patients, VDJ junctions showed fewer insertions and more deletions.

This clone was counted a few times. What it binds is unknown. Sorting of CD4+ naive, central memory, regulatory and stem cell-like memory cells was performed via CD45RO/CCR7/CD25/CD127/CD95/CD27. Purity exceeding 95% was reached by all sorted populations. Since all of the isolated RNA was reverse transcribed, expressed TCRB transcripts were what got sequenced. The method was immunoSEQ multiplex PCR; TCRdb's version includes in-frame clones alone and lacks a portion of them. Among 350,000 or so clones listed, around 20% were seen once. Sample: naive CD4+ T cells from blood. V gene TRBV25-1 combines with J gene TRBJ2-3; TRBD1 might be the D (6 bases). This sequence was found in a woman under 30 in good health. The CDR3 reads CASSESGVGDTDTQYF. CDR3 sequence (DNA): TGTGCCAGCAGTGAGTCAGGGGTTGGAGACACAGATACGCAGTATTTT.